One sample yielded the 19 T cell receptor beta chains listed below, sequenced in a study of T cells in Graves' hyperthyroidism and ophthalmopathy. Researchers took RNA transcripts and amplified the TCR beta CDR3 regions from them. A set of HTBI primers served as the primers for a first-round RT-PCR of the TCR CDR3. MiXCR was run by TCRdb on the multiplex PCR reads, yielding one entry per CDR3 protein. The sample contains about 280,000 distinct CDR3 sequences, approximately 26% of which appear only once. Sequences were obtained from blood. The source of these receptors is a man aged 35 to 55 with Graves' hyperthyroidism that later progressed to Graves' ophthalmopathy.

This clonotype was seen many times. The V and J genes are TRBV12-3 or TRBV12-4 and TRBJ1-6; D is unresolved. The CDR3 consists of 14 residues. V lost 6 bases and J 7 bases, leaving 13 bases between the germline ends. The CDR3 region has the DNA TGTGCCAGCAGCCCACCGGGCAGCAATTCACCCCTCCACTTT. It encodes CASSPPGSNSPLHF.

This clonotype appeared a few times. This chain joins TRBV10-2 and TRBJ2-5; D is unresolved. Trimming took 7 bases from V and 1 from J, leaving 16 bases between them. This CDR3 has 15 residues. CDR1 and CDR2 from the germline V gene are WSHSY and SAAADI. The CDR3 region has the DNA TGCGCCAGCAAAGGATCTGATTTGACCCAAGAGACCCAGTACTTC. Protein: CASKGSDLTQETQYF.

This clonotype has a count of ten or more. The chain links TRBV6-5 to TRBJ1-3, with no clear D. V dropped 0 bases and J dropped 4 bases, with 10 bases sitting between them. This CDR3 has 15 residues. Germline loops: CDR1 MNHEY, CDR2 SVGAGI. CDR3 sequence (DNA): TGTGCCAGCAGTTACTCAGGATCCCAAGGAAACACCATATATTTT. This codes for CASSYSGSQGNTIYF.

The V and J genes are TRBV12-3 or TRBV12-4 and TRBJ2-6, with a weak D call TRBD2 (5 bases). This CDR3 region has 17 residues. V gave up 4 bases and J gave up 2 bases, with 15 bases separating them. CDR3 DNA: TGTGCCAGCAGTTCCCCACGGTGGGGAGCTGGGGCCAACGTCCTGACTTTC. This translates into CASSSPRWGAGANVLTF.

As DNA, the CDR3 is TGTGCCAGCAGCCCAATTGGCTCTGGGGCCAACGTCCTGACTTTC. Translation: CASSPIGSGANVLTF. The chain uses TRBV7-8 and TRBJ2-6, with D hard to call. The CDR3 is 15 amino acids. Trimming pared 5 bases from V and 0 bases from J, leaving 8 bases between. Germline lookup yields CDR1 SGHVS and CDR2 FQNEAQ.

The chain recombines TRBV12-3 or TRBV12-4 with TRBJ2-7, with 7 nucleotides matching TRBD1. Trimming at V came to 4 bases and at J to 2 bases, leaving 8 bases not matched to a gene. This CDR3 is 15 amino acids long. The CDR3 loop is CASSWTGITTYEQYF. As DNA, the CDR3 is TGTGCCAGCAGTTGGACAGGCATTACAACCTACGAGCAGTACTTC.

In this sample, this clonotype turned up many times. V and J are TRBV6-2 or TRBV6-3 and TRBJ2-2; D not certain. The germline gives CDR1 MNHEY, CDR2 SVGEGT. This CDR3 contains 11 residues. Trimming cost V 6 bases and J 7 bases, with 6 bases left between them. For the CDR3, the DNA is TGTGCCAGCAGGGGCATCGGGGAGCTGTTTTTT. This translates into CASRGIGELFF.

The chain employs TRBV9 and TRBJ1-2; the D gene is possibly TRBD1 (5 bases). From germline, CDR1 is SGDLS and CDR2 YYNGEE. V gave up 1 base and J gave up 3 bases, with 13 bases separating them. CDR3 length: 15 residues. Here the CDR3 reads CASSVWGGADYGYTF. The DNA for the CDR3 is TGTGCCAGCAGCGTATGGGGAGGGGCAGACTATGGCTACACCTTC.

This clonotype was picked up many times. J is TRBJ2-7 and V is TRBV20-1; D is uncertain. V lost 5 bases to trimming and J lost 7 bases, with 12 bases between them. CDR1 is DFQATT and CDR2 is SNEGSKA in the germline V gene (reference sequence). This CDR3 is 11 amino acids long. CDR3 amino acids: CSASHRREQYF. CDR3 DNA sequence: TGCAGTGCTTCTCATAGAAGGGAGCAGTACTTC.

This clonotype was seen ten or more times. The rearrangement links TRBV20-1 to TRBJ1-5, with D possibly being TRBD1 (5 bases). The CDR3 consists of 15 residues. Germline values: CDR1 DFQATT, CDR2 SNEGSKA (reference sequence). Trimming removed 1 base at V and 3 bases at J, with 13 bases between. The CDR3 bases are TGCAGTGCTAGAGCTAGCCGACAGAACAATCAGCCCCAGCATTTT. This gives the protein CSARASRQNNQPQHF.

This clonotype was seen at least ten times. J is TRBJ2-7 and V is TRBV29-1; 8 nucleotides match TRBD2. V trimming: 2 bases; J trimming: 5 bases; junction bases outside the gene matches: 8. Germline CDR1 and CDR2: SQVTM and ANQGSEA. There are 14 residues in the CDR3. The CDR3 here is CSVERPGAGDEQYF. The CDR3 nucleotides read TGCAGCGTTGAACGCCCTGGAGCGGGAGACGAGCAGTACTTC.

The chain employs TRBV15 and TRBJ2-2; D is undetermined. CDR1 and CDR2 from the germline V gene are LNHNV and YYDKDF (reference sequence). CDR3 length: 15 residues. Trimming took 2 bases from V and 6 from J, leaving 13 bases between them. DNA for the CDR3: TGTGCCACCAGCAGAAAGACCCAGAGTCCCGGGGAGCTGTTTTTT. Translation gives CATSRKTQSPGELFF.

The chain couples TRBV6-1 to TRBJ2-5, with D perhaps assigned TRBD1 or TRBD2 (5 bases each). The ends were cut back, 6 bases at V and 1 base at J, with 12 bases in the middle. The CDR3 contains 14 residues. The germline V gene encodes CDR1 MNHNS and CDR2 SASEGT. CDR3 sequence (DNA): TGTGCCAGCAGCCAACTAGGGACCCAAGAGACCCAGTACTTC. Translated, it gives CASSQLGTQETQYF.

This clonotype occurred many times. This chain uses TRBV29-1 with TRBJ2-7; 8 bases agree with TRBD1. Germline trimming cut 5 bases from V and 3 bases from J; bases unmatched to any gene: 6. Germline loops: CDR1 SQVTM, CDR2 ANQGSEA. CDR3 length equals 13 residues. The CDR3 region is CSVYQGADYEQYF. The CDR3, as DNA: TGCAGCGTTTACCAGGGGGCGGACTACGAGCAGTACTTC.

This clonotype was seen repeatedly, ten times or more. The J gene is TRBJ1-2, the V gene TRBV6-5; no definite D call. Germline V lookup: CDR1 MNHEY, CDR2 SVGAGI. The CDR3 sequence is 12 residues long. The V gene lost 5 bases and the J gene lost 7 bases, with 11 bases spanning the gap. The CDR3 region is CASSTTTGGYTF. DNA for the CDR3: TGTGCCAGCAGTACGACGACTGGTGGCTACACCTTC.

This clonotype came up a few times. The V gene is TRBV5-1, the J gene TRBJ2-1; 10 nucleotides line up with TRBD2. The CDR3 consists of 16 residues. CDR1 is SGHRS, CDR2 YFSETQ, per germline. Trimming took 8 bases from V and 5 from J; bases not matched to a gene: 13. DNA of the CDR3: TGCGCCAGTACCTTGACCGGGACTAGCGATGACAATGAGCAGTTCTTC. Residues: CASTLTGTSDDNEQFF.

This clonotype was recorded many times. This chain connects TRBV6-2 or TRBV6-3 to TRBJ2-7; 8 positions match TRBD1. Germline loops: CDR1 MNHEY, CDR2 SVGEGT. Trimming at V came to 4 bases and at J to 4 bases, leaving 6 bases not matched to a gene. The CDR3 is 14 amino acids. CDR3 residues: CASSSRTGRYEQYF. CDR3 sequence (DNA): TGTGCCAGCAGTTCAAGGACAGGGCGGTACGAGCAGTACTTC.

V is TRBV28 and J is TRBJ2-7; TRBD1 matches 9 bases. Germline values: CDR1 MDHEN, CDR2 SYDVKM. The J segment lost 3 bases and the V segment lost 5 bases, leaving 5 bases of the junction unmatched. This CDR3 spans 14 amino acids. CDR3 region: CASSAGQGFYEQYF. The CDR3 DNA is TGTGCCAGCAGTGCCGGACAGGGGTTCTACGAGCAGTACTTC.

This clonotype was recorded at least ten times. V usage is TRBV6-5 and J usage is TRBJ1-1, with D possibly TRBD1 on 6 matching bases. Germline CDR1 and CDR2: MNHEY and SVGAGI. Trimming removed 11 bases from V and 3 bases from J, with 13 bases in between. This CDR3 has 12 amino acids. The CDR3 region is CASTRGDTEAFF. In DNA, the CDR3 is TGTGCCTCGACTAGGGGGGACACTGAAGCTTTCTTT.